This paragraph reports one T cell receptor beta chain. Its target antigen remains unknown. The input lacks base qualities; no much larger clone sits a single base away. The sequencer listed for this sample is Illumina NovaSeq 6000. Using 5'RACE with constant-segment primers, TCRalpha and TCRbeta cDNA libraries were constructed, with sample barcodes and unique molecular identifiers added in the process. RNA was extracted from every sample with Trizol reagent. Libraries were amplified in two PCR steps, with a second sample barcode and Illumina TruSeq adapters added in the second step. Sequencing of libraries was performed on an Illumina NovaSeq with 2 x 150 bp paired-end reads. In the original analysis: With migec v1.2.7, reads were demultiplexed and then collapsed into UMI-guided consensus sequences. With mixcr v2.1.11, UMI consensuses were aligned to TRA and TRB V and J templates and assembled into clonotypes. A clonotype was counted as expanded or contracted only when both edgeR and NoisET called the clonotype significant, with the noise models trained on biological replicates. For edgeR calls, the thresholds were a false discovery rate-adjusted p below 0.01 and a log2 fold-change of 1. As an exploratory analysis of dynamics, max-normalized trajectories of the 1000 most abundant clonotypes were examined by PCA with hierarchical clustering. Each responding clone was given a CD4 or CD8 phenotype based on the CD4+ and CD8+ repertoires, which had been sequenced separately. TCRdb reworked the public reads: Q25 trimming with fastp, MiXCR clone assembly, productive beta chains retained. All rows with the same CDR3 protein become a single entry with the most common DNA and genes. TCRdb, not the original authors, processed these V and J calls. The sample profile shows approximately 400,000 distinct CDR3 sequences; 15% to 20% of them were found once. The ten largest account for about 22% of the sample.

The data derive from a study of T-cell memory formation after mild COVID-19 (dated by TCRdb to the early 2020s). Broadly, across the study: TCR sequence clusters from the two donors were found to be largely donor specific. Longitudinal TCRalpha and TCRbeta repertoire sequencing tracked T-cell clones expanding and contracting after mild COVID-19 in two donors. Two young, previously healthy adult volunteers made up the cohort, one male and one female. The full study reports these points: SARS-CoV-2 specificity of the second-wave clones peaking on day 37 was not confirmed. From day 15 to 85, contracting clones showed balanced CD4/CD8 phenotypes, whereas a second wave of clones that expanded from day 15 to 37 leaned towards CD4+. Some responding clones were found in pre-infection memory, which suggests that pre-existing cross-reactive memory T cells took part in the SARS-CoV-2 response. Only a couple of mild cases were covered by the study, and larger cohorts that include severe cases with pre-infection samples were considered necessary. Contracting CD4+ clones turned up mainly in the CM and EM memory subsets, whereas EMRA was where CD8+ clones were enriched.

Including cysteine and phenylalanine, the CDR3 has 15 amino acids. Only the CDR3 DNA stays, 45 bases, in frame from base 1. The germline V gene (reference sequence) specifies SGHKS as CDR1 and YYEKEE as CDR2. V sheds 4 bases and J sheds 4 bases, leaving 17 bases between their ends. PBMCs were isolated by Ficoll-Paque density gradient centrifugation. This receptor was obtained from a man aged 18 to 30 who had mild COVID-19 (a few samples of this study predate the infection). The sample titles of this study are shuffled in the database, so cell type and time point are left out; the donor was told from shared clones. The sample comprised PBMCs or a T cell subset sorted from them (not recorded which). The V and J segments used are TRBV5-5 and TRBJ1-2, with TRBD1 tentatively as D gene (5 bases match). The bases read TGTGCCAGCAGCGCAACGGGACGGAGGACCTATGGCTACACCTTC. Protein translation: CASSATGRRTYGYTF.